This T cell receptor beta chain was found in a study of blood T cell repertoires in COVID-19. Study in general: PBMCs, B-cell-depleted T cells, or T cells were the source of the cDNA or gDNA that made up the material.

The table came from immunoSEQ multiplex PCR; TCRdb's copy has only in-frame clones and leaves some out. Of more than 90,000 clones detected, roughly 86% appear once; the ten largest clones hold about 4.5%. The TCR was taken from a man in his forties with acute or convalescent COVID-19. The sequenced material came from peripheral blood.

The CDR3 nucleotides are TGTGCCAGCAGTGACCCCGGCCGAGGTAATGAAAAACTGTTTTTT. Translating gives CASSDPGRGNEKLFF. The chain recombines TRBV6-1 with TRBJ1-4; unclear D gene. This CDR3 contains 15 residues. The V and J ends lost 3 bases and 4 bases respectively, with 12 bases between them. Germline-derived CDR1 and CDR2 are MNHNS and SASEGT.